Listed here are 29 T cell receptor beta chains from one sample, sequenced in a study of blood T cells in healthy people across ages. With a J-beta primer mix and a sample-barcoded 5' primer, a second PCR ran about 7 to 12 cycles. One entry per CDR3 protein, called by TCRdb with MiXCR from the 5' RACE reads. Here the sample spans about 1 million distinct CDR3 sequences, under 55% being singletons. Sequencing was done on a sample of blood. These receptors all come from a woman in her fifties or sixties in good health.

This sequence joins TRBV20-1 and TRBJ1-2; D may be TRBD1 (5 bases). The CDR3 has 14 residues. Per germline, CDR1 DFQATT and CDR2 SNEGSKA (reference sequence). Deletions cut 6 bases from V and 4 bases from J, with 18 bases between. CDR3 amino acids: CSAEEGEQGYGYTF. CDR3 in DNA: TGCAGTGCCGAGGAAGGGGAACAAGGCTATGGCTACACCTTC.

The chain joins TRBV4-2 to TRBJ2-5, with D perhaps given as TRBD1 or TRBD2 (5 bases each). V was trimmed by 4 bases and J by 3 bases, leaving 15 bases between them. This CDR3 region has 15 residues. CDR1 LGHNA and CDR2 YNFKEQ come from the germline V gene. In nucleotides, the CDR3 is TGTGCCAGCAGCCGAGGGACCCTTTTGGAAGAGACCCAGTACTTC. Translation gives CASSRGTLLEETQYF.

This clonotype was picked up a small number of times. J is TRBJ2-5 and V is TRBV5-1; 11 positions match TRBD1. The CDR3 contains 15 residues. The J segment lost 5 bases and the V segment lost 4 bases, leaving 7 bases of the junction unmatched. CDR1 SGHRS and CDR2 YFSETQ come from the germline V gene. CDR3 region: CASSEDRGHMETQYF. The DNA of the CDR3 is TGCGCCAGCAGCGAGGACAGGGGGCATATGGAGACCCAGTACTTC.

This clonotype has only a few counts. The chain links TRBV27 to TRBJ2-5, with 7 positions matching TRBD1. The germline V gene has CDR1 MNHEY and CDR2 SMNVEV (reference sequence). There are 14 residues in the CDR3. V dropped 0 bases and J dropped 11; count of bases not matched to a gene: 9. The CDR3 nucleotides read TGTGCCAGCAGTTTATCGGGACAGTACAATGAGCAGTACTTC. Translated: CASSLSGQYNEQYF.

The V and J genes are TRBV7-9 and TRBJ1-2; 10 positions agree with TRBD1. From germline, CDR1 is SEHNR and CDR2 FQNEAQ (reference sequence). This CDR3 is built from 17 residues. The V gene end was trimmed by 4 bases and the J gene end by 4 bases; junction bases not matched to a gene: 12. The CDR3 DNA sequence: TGTGCCAGCAGCTCCCGATCGGTGGGACAGGGGATCTATGGCTACACCTTC. As protein: CASSSRSVGQGIYGYTF.

This rearrangement joins TRBV2 to TRBJ2-1, with D uncertain. CDR1 SNHLY and CDR2 FYNNEI come from the germline V gene. Deletions cut 4 bases from V and 5 bases from J, with 6 bases between. The CDR3 length is 12 residues. Here the CDR3 DNA reads TGTGCCAGCAGTGGGTTTAACAATGAGCAGTTCTTC. Its protein product is CASSGFNNEQFF.

The rearrangement joins TRBV29-1 to TRBJ1-1; no clear D. The CDR3 covers 13 residues. Deletions cut 4 bases from V and 0 bases from J, with 9 bases between. CDR1 is SQVTM and CDR2 is ANQGSEA in the germline V gene. CDR3 sequence: CSVVGRMNTEAFF. For the CDR3, the DNA is TGCAGCGTTGTAGGACGGATGAACACTGAAGCTTTCTTT.

This sequence joins TRBV11-2 and TRBJ2-3; TRBD2 matches 12 bases. The trim removed 4 bases at V and 2 bases at J, leaving 7 bases unmatched. This CDR3 spans 17 amino acids. Germline CDR1 reads SGHAT; CDR2 reads FQNNGV. This CDR3 reads CASSSPRLAGDTDTQYF. The DNA of the CDR3 is TGTGCCAGCAGCTCCCCAAGACTAGCGGGAGACACAGATACGCAGTATTTT. Looking up the rest from reference TRBV11-2 and TRBJ2-3 gives the full variable domain: EAGVAQSPRYKIIEKRQSVAFWCNPISGHATLYWYQQILGQGPKLLIQFQNNGVVDDSQLPKDRFSAERLKGVDSTLKIQPAKLEDSAVYLCASSSPRLAGDTDTQYFGPGTRLTVL.

The V gene is TRBV20-1, the J gene TRBJ2-1; TRBD2 aligns across 7 bases. This CDR3 has 14 amino acids. V was pared by 4 bases and J by 9 bases, with 12 bases of the junction left unmatched. CDR1 DFQATT and CDR2 SNEGSKA come from the germline V gene (reference sequence). CDR3 residues: CSAMGLPKLSEQFF. The CDR3 DNA reads TGCAGTGCTATGGGACTACCGAAATTGAGTGAGCAGTTCTTC.

This sequence joins TRBV20-1 and TRBJ2-7; 13 nucleotides align to TRBD2. The CDR3 is made up of 15 amino acids. The germline CDR1 and CDR2 sequences are DFQATT and SNEGSKA (reference sequence). With 3 bases clipped from V and 4 bases from J, the junction kept 6 bases outside the gene matches. The CDR3 reads CSARGGTSGIYEQYF. The CDR3 region has the DNA TGCAGTGCTAGGGGTGGGACTAGCGGGATTTACGAGCAGTACTTC.

This chain uses TRBV2 with TRBJ1-5; no clear D gene. The CDR3 totals 13 residues. V gave up 6 bases and J gave up 1 base, with 7 bases separating them. CDR1 SNHLY and CDR2 FYNNEI come from the germline V gene. The CDR3, as DNA: TGTGCCAGCAGAGGATCAAGCAATCAGCCCCAGCATTTT. Amino acid sequence: CASRGSSNQPQHF.

This rearrangement joins TRBV2 to TRBJ1-6, with D perhaps matching TRBD1 (5 bases). V lost 5 bases and J lost 7, with 15 bases in between. CDR1 is SNHLY, CDR2 FYNNEI, per germline. The CDR3 spans 15 residues. The CDR3 protein is CASSYKRTSNSPLHF. In DNA, the CDR3 is TGTGCCAGCAGTTACAAACGGACAAGCAATTCACCCCTCCACTTT.

This clonotype was seen more than once but under ten times. The genes are TRBV5-5 and TRBJ1-5; D is unresolved. The germline V gene has CDR1 SGHKS and CDR2 YYEKEE (reference sequence). The CDR3 has 14 residues. V lost 2 bases to trimming and J lost 0 bases, with 6 bases between them. The CDR3 reads CASSFFFSNQPQHF. In nucleotides, the CDR3 is TGTGCCAGCAGCTTTTTTTTTAGCAATCAGCCCCAGCATTTT.

In its sample, this clonotype was seen a few times. The chain couples TRBV7-8 to TRBJ1-1; perhaps TRBD1 as D (5 bases). Trimming shortened V by 1 base and J by 2 bases, and 11 bases separated the two germline ends. CDR1 and CDR2 from the germline V gene are SGHVS and FQNEAQ. The CDR3 loop spans 15 amino acids. The CDR3 sequence is CASSLGGRANTEAFF. CDR3 nucleotide sequence: TGTGCCAGCAGCTTAGGGGGCAGGGCAAACACTGAAGCTTTCTTT.

This clonotype came up a few times. The chain has TRBV12-5 and TRBJ1-2; TRBD1 agrees at 8 bases. This CDR3 is 13 amino acids long. The V gene's germline CDR1 is LGHNT and CDR2 FRNRAP. V was clipped by 7 bases and J by 3 bases; unmatched bases: 4. CDR3 loop: CASAQDRDYGYTF. Written as DNA, the CDR3 is TGTGCTAGTGCCCAGGACAGGGACTATGGCTACACCTTC.

The chain carries TRBV6-2 or TRBV6-3 and TRBJ2-1; D may match TRBD1 or TRBD2 (5 bases each). The CDR3 has 14 amino acids. Looked up from germline, CDR1 is MNHEY and CDR2 is SVGEGT. V was clipped by 5 bases and J by 12 bases, with 20 bases between them. CDR3 sequence: CASSAPGPACGQFF. The CDR3 bases are TGTGCCAGCAGTGCCCCGGGACCTGCTTGCGGGCAGTTCTTC.

The table lists this clonotype with a few counts. This chain links TRBV2 with TRBJ2-1; 11 nucleotides line up with TRBD2. Germline V CDR1 and CDR2: SNHLY, FYNNEI. The CDR3 spans 15 residues. The J segment lost 7 bases and the V segment lost 6 bases, leaving 8 bases of the junction unmatched. CDR3 loop: CASRATSGRGNEQFF. In DNA form, the CDR3 reads TGTGCCAGCAGGGCTACTAGCGGGAGAGGAAATGAGCAGTTCTTC.

The chain employs TRBV19 and TRBJ2-1, with 8 bases that match TRBD1. Germline trimming cut 7 bases from V and 3 bases from J; bases unmatched to any gene: 11. Germline values: CDR1 LNHDA, CDR2 SQIVND (reference sequence). The CDR3 contains 16 residues. The CDR3 loop is CASNRRTGGGYNEQFF. Written as DNA, the CDR3 is TGTGCCAGTAATCGCCGAACAGGGGGAGGCTACAATGAGCAGTTCTTC.

The genes are TRBV20-1 and TRBJ2-7; D is possibly TRBD2 (5 bases). The CDR3 sequence is 14 residues long. V shed 4 bases and J shed 2 bases, with 15 bases lying between them. The germline V gene has CDR1 DFQATT and CDR2 SNEGSKA (reference sequence). CDR3 in amino acids: CSANPGIRAYEQYF. The CDR3 coding sequence is TGCAGTGCTAACCCCGGGATAAGGGCCTACGAGCAGTACTTC.

This sequence joins TRBV3-1 and TRBJ2-3; tentatively, D is TRBD2 (5 bases). This CDR3 has 15 residues. V gave up 1 base and J gave up 0 bases, with 8 bases separating them. CDR1 is LGHDT and CDR2 is YNNKEL in the germline V gene (reference sequence). The CDR3 here is CASSQAERSTDTQYF. In nucleotides, the CDR3 is TGTGCCAGCAGCCAAGCAGAGCGGAGCACAGATACGCAGTATTTT.

V and J are TRBV29-1 and TRBJ2-7; the D gene is possibly TRBD1 (5 bases). Germline V CDR1 and CDR2: SQVTM, ANQGSEA. V lost 3 bases and J lost 0, with 9 bases in between. This CDR3 region has 13 residues. The CDR3 DNA is TGCAGCGTTGATGACAGTGACTCCTACGAGCAGTACTTC. As protein: CSVDDSDSYEQYF.

V gene TRBV20-1 combines with J gene TRBJ2-7; 9 nucleotides match TRBD2. Germline V gene lookup returns CDR1 DFQATT and CDR2 SNEGSKA (reference sequence). This CDR3 is built from 15 residues. The V segment lost 3 bases and the J segment 3 bases; nucleotides outside the gene matches: 9. DNA for the CDR3: TGCAGTGCTAGCCTAGCGGGAAATATCAACTACGAGCAGTACTTC. Translated: CSASLAGNINYEQYF.

This clonotype has a handful of counts. The rearrangement uses TRBV4-1 and TRBJ2-7; D possibly corresponds to TRBD2 (6 bases). V was shortened by 1 base and J by 2 bases, with 9 bases between the two germline ends. CDR1 and CDR2 from the germline V gene are MGHRA and YSYEKL. The CDR3 totals 14 residues. CDR3 in DNA: TGCGCCAGCAGCCAAGGGCTAGCGACCTACGAGCAGTACTTC. Residues: CASSQGLATYEQYF.

This clonotype was seen a handful of times. The chain couples TRBV12-3 or TRBV12-4 to TRBJ2-1; D gene ambiguous. V lost 7 bases and J lost 6, with 10 bases in between. This CDR3 has 12 residues. As DNA, the CDR3 is TGTGCCAGCAACTCTCCCTTCAATGAGCAGTTCTTC. It codes for CASNSPFNEQFF.

The chain recombines TRBV4-3 with TRBJ2-2, with a possible D match to TRBD2 (6 bases). Per germline, CDR1 LGHNA and CDR2 YSLEER. Trimming removed 4 bases from V and 10 bases from J, with 16 bases in between. The CDR3 consists of 14 residues. For the CDR3, the DNA is TGCGCCAGCAGCCGGACGACTAGGGCCGAGGAGCTGTTTTTT. Protein product: CASSRTTRAEELFF.

This clonotype was detected only a few times. J is TRBJ2-1 and V is TRBV5-1; D is perhaps TRBD2 (6 bases). The CDR3 consists of 15 residues. CDR1 is SGHRS and CDR2 is YFSETQ in the germline V gene. Trimming cost V 0 bases and J 7 bases, with 14 bases left between them. The CDR3 is CASSLAIGGRNEQFF. CDR3 nucleotide sequence: TGCGCCAGCAGCTTGGCTATAGGAGGGAGGAATGAGCAGTTCTTC.

The chain links TRBV28 to TRBJ2-3, with TRBD1 matching 7 bases. There are 15 residues in the CDR3. V lost 5 bases and J lost 1; bases outside the gene matches: 6. Germline values: CDR1 MDHEN, CDR2 SYDVKM. The CDR3 DNA reads as TGTGCCAGCAGTACCACAGGGGTCGGCACAGATACGCAGTATTTT. Translating gives CASSTTGVGTDTQYF.

This chain uses TRBV10-3 with TRBJ2-7, with D possibly TRBD2 on 6 matching bases. The CDR3 covers 11 residues. V lost 10 bases and J lost 3, with 10 bases in between. CDR1 and CDR2 (germline): ENHRY, SYGVKD. The CDR3 DNA reads TGTGCCACCTGGGACTTCTACGAGCAGTACTTC. It encodes CATWDFYEQYF.

The chain couples TRBV6-1 to TRBJ2-3, with 8 bases fitting TRBD2. CDR3 length: 14 residues. Germline-derived CDR1 and CDR2 are MNHNS and SASEGT. Unmatched junction bases numbered 5, after V lost 2 bases and J lost 7 bases. The CDR3 nucleotides are TGTGCCAGCAGTGAAAGCGGGAGAATAAATACGCAGTATTTT. This encodes CASSESGRINTQYF.